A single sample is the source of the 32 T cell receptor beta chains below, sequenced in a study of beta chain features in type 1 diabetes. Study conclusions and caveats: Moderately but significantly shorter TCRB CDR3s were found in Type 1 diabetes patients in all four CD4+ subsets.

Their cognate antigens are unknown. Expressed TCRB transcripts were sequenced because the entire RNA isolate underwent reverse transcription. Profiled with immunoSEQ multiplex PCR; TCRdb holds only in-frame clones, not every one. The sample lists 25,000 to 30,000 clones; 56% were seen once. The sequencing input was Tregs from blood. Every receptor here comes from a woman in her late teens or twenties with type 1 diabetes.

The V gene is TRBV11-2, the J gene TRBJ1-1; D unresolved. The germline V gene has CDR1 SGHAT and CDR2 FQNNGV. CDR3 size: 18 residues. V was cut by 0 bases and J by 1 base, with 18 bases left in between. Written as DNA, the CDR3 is TGTGCCAGCAGCTTAGAACTGTTTTTAGGACTCCGGAACACTGAAGCTTTCTTT. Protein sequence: CASSLELFLGLRNTEAFF.

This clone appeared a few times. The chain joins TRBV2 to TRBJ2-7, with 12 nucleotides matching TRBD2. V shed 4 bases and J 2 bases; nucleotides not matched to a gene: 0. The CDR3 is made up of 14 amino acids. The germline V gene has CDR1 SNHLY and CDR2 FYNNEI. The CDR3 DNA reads TGTGCCAGCAGTGGGACTAGCGGGACCTACGAGCAGTACTTC. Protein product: CASSGTSGTYEQYF.

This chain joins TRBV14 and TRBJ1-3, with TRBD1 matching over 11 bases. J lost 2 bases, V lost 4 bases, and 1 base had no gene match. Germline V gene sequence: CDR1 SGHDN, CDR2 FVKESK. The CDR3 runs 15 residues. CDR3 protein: CASSLGQGAGNTIYF. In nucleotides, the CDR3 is TGTGCCAGCAGCCTGGGACAGGGGGCTGGAAACACCATATATTTT.

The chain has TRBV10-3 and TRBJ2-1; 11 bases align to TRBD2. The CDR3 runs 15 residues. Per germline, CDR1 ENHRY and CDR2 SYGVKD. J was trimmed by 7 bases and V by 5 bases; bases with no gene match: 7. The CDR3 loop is CAISLGTSGQNEQFF. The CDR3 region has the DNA TGTGCCATCAGTCTAGGGACTAGCGGCCAGAATGAGCAGTTCTTC.

This CDR3 reads CASSLGLYEQYF. CDR3 in DNA: TGTGCCAGCAGCTTGGGACTCTACGAGCAGTACTTC. V and J are TRBV11-2 and TRBJ2-7, with D tentatively TRBD2 (6 bases). CDR1 is SGHAT, CDR2 FQNNGV, per germline. Deletions cut 3 bases from V and 3 bases from J, with 6 bases between. The CDR3 spans 12 residues.

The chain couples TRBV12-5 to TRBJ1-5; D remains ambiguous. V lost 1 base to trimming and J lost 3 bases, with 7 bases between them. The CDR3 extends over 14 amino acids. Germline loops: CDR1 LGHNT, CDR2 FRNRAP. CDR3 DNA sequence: TGTGCTAGTGGTTTGGGACAAGTCAATCAGCCCCAGCATTTT. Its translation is CASGLGQVNQPQHF. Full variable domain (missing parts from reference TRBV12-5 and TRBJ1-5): DARVTQTPRHKVTEMGQEVTMRCQPILGHNTVFWYRQTMMQGLELLAYFRNRAPLDDSGMPKDRFSAEMPDATLATLKIQPSEPRDSAVYFCASGLGQVNQPQHFGDGTRLSIL.

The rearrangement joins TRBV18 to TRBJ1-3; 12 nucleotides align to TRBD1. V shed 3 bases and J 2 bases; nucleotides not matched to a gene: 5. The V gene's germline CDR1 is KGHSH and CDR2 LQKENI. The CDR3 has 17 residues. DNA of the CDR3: TGTGCCAGCTCACCCCCTGGGACAGGGGGCCCTGGAAACACCATATATTTT. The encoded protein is CASSPPGTGGPGNTIYF.

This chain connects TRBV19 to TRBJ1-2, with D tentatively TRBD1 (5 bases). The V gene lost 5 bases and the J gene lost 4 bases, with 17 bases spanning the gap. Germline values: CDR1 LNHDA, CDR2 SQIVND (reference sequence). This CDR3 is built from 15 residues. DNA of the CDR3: TGTGCCAGTAGTGAGGGACGGGGGTCTTCCTATGGCTACACCTTC. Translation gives CASSEGRGSSYGYTF.

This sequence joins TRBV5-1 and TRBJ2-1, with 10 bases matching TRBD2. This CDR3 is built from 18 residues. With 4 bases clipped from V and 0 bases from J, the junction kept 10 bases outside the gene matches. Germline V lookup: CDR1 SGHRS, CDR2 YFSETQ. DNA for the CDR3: TGCGCCAGCAGCCGGATTACCGGGACTAGCGCCTCCTACAATGAGCAGTTCTTC. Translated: CASSRITGTSASYNEQFF.

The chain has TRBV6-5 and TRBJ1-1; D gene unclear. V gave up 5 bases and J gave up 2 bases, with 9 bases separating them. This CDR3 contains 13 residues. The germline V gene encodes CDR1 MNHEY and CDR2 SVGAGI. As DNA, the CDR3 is TGTGCCAGCAGTGAAAGAGTTAACACTGAAGCTTTCTTT. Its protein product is CASSERVNTEAFF.

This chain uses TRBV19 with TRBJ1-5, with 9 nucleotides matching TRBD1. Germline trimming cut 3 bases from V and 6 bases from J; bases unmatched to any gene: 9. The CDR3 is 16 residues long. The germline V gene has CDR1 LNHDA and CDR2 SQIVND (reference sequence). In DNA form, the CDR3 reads TGTGCCAGTAGTATGGGACAGGGAATCGGGGTTCAGCCCCAGCATTTT. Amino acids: CASSMGQGIGVQPQHF.

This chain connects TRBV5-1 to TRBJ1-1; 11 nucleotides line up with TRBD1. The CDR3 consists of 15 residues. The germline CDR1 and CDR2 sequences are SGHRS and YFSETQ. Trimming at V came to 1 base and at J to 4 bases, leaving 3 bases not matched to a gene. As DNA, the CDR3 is TGCGCCAGCAGCTTGCAAGGGACAGGGGGCACTGAAGCTTTCTTT. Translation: CASSLQGTGGTEAFF. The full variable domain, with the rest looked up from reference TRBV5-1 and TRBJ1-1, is KAGVTQTPRYLIKTRGQQVTLSCSPISGHRSVSWYQQTPGQGLQFLFEYFSETQRNKGNFPGRFSGRQFSNSRSEMNVSTLELGDSALYLCASSLQGTGGTEAFFGQGTRLTVV.

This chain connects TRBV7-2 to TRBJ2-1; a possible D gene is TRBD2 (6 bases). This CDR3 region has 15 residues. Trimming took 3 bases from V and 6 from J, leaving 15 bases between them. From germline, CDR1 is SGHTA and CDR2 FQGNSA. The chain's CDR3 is CASSFSGVGGNEQFF. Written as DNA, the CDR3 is TGTGCCAGCAGCTTTAGCGGCGTCGGGGGCAATGAGCAGTTCTTC.

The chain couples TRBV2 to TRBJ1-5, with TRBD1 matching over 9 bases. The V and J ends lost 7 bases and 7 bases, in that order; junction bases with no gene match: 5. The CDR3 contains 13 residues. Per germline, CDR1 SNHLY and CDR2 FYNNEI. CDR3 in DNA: TGTGCCAGCATGCGACAGGGGGGGCAGCCCCAGCATTTT. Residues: CASMRQGGQPQHF.

DNA for the CDR3: TGTGCCAGCAGCTTAGGGGGTCGGGGTTCCTACGAGCAGTACTTC. Translated: CASSLGGRGSYEQYF. The chain employs TRBV11-2 and TRBJ2-7; D is perhaps TRBD2 (5 bases). Looked up from germline, CDR1 is SGHAT and CDR2 is FQNNGV. The V and J ends lost 1 base and 1 base respectively, with 11 bases between them. The CDR3 contains 15 residues.

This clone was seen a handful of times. The CDR3 reads CASSYSWGHEGYTF. CDR3 nucleotides: TGTGCCAGCAGTTACTCGTGGGGGCATGAGGGCTACACCTTC. This chain links TRBV6-6 with TRBJ1-2; D possibly corresponds to TRBD1 (6 bases). The CDR3 runs to 14 residues. Trimming left V 0 bases short and J 8 bases short, with 13 bases between. The germline CDR1 and CDR2 sequences are MNHNY and SVGAGI (reference sequence).

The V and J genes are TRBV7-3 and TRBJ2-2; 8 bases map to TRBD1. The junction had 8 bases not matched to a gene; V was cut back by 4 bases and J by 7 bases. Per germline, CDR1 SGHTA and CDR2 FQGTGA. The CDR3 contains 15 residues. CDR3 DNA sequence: TGTGCCAGCAGCTCCTCCCGGACAGGGATCGGGGAGCTGTTTTTT. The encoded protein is CASSSSRTGIGELFF.

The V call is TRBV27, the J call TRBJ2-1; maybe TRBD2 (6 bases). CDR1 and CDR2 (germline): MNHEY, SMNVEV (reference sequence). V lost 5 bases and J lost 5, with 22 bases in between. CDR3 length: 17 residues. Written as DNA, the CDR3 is TGTGCCAGCAGTCTACGACACGGGGGTACTACTCACAATGAGCAGTTCTTC. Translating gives CASSLRHGGTTHNEQFF.

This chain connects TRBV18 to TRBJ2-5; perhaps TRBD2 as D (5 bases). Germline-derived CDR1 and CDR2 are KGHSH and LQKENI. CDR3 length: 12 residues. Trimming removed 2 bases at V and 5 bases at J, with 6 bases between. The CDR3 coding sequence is TGTGCCAGCTCACCATGGAGGGAGACCCAGTACTTC. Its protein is CASSPWRETQYF.

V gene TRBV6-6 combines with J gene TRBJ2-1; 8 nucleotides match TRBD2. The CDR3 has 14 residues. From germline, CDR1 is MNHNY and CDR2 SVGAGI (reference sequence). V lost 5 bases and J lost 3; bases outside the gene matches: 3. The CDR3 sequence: CASSRGLDYNEQFF. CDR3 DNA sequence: TGTGCCAGCAGTCGGGGACTAGACTACAATGAGCAGTTCTTC.

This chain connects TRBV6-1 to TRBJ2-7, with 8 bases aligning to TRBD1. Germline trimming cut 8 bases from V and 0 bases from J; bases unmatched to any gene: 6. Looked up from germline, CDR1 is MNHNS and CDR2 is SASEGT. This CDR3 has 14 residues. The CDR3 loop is CASQGGQVSYEQYV. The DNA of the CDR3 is TGTGCCAGCCAAGGGGGACAGGTCTCCTACGAGCAGTACGTC.

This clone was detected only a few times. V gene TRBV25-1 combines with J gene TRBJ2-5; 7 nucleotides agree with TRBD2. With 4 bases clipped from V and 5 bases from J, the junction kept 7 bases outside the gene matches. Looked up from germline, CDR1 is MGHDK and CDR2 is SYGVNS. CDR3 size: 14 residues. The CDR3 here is CASSGLAGMETQYF. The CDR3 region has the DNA TGTGCCAGCAGTGGACTAGCTGGAATGGAGACCCAGTACTTC.

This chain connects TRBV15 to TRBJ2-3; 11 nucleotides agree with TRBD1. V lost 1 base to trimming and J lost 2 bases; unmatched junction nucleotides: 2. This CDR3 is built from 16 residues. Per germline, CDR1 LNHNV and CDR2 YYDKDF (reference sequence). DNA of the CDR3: TGTGCCACCAGCAGAGGTGGACAGGGGGCCACAGATACGCAGTATTTT. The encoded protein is CATSRGGQGATDTQYF.

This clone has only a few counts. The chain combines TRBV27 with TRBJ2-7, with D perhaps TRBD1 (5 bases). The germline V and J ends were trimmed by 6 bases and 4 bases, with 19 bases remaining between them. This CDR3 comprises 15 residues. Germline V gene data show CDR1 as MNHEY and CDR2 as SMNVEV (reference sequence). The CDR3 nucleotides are TGTGCCAGCAGGGCTCCAGGGAAGATTCCGTACGAGCAGTACTTC. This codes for CASRAPGKIPYEQYF.

CDR3 protein: CASSSQGTRAKNIQYF. The CDR3, as DNA: TGTGCCAGCAGCTCCCAGGGAACCCGAGCCAAAAACATTCAGTACTTC. The genes are TRBV7-2 and TRBJ2-4; possible D gene TRBD1, 5 bases. CDR3 length: 16 residues. V was cut by 4 bases and J by 0 bases, with 13 bases left in between. The germline V gene encodes CDR1 SGHTA and CDR2 FQGNSA.

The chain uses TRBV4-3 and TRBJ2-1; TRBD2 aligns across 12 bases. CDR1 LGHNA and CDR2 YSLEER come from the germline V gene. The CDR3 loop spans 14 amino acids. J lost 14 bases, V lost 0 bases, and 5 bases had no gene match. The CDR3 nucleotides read TGCGCCAGCAGCCAAGATCTAGCGGGAGGGTATAAGTTCTTC. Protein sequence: CASSQDLAGGYKFF.

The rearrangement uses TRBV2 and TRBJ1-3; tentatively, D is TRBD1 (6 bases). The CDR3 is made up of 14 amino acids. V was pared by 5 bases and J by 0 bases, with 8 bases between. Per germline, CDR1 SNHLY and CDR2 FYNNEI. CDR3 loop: CASSHRDSGNTIYF. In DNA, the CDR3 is TGTGCCAGCAGTCACAGGGACTCTGGAAACACCATATATTTT.

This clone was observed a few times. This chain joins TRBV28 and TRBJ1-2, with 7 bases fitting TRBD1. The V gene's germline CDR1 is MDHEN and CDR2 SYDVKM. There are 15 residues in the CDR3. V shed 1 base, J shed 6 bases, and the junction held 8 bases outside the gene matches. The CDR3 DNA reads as TGTGCCAGCAGTTTATCGGCAGGGGGGTTAGATGGCTACACCTTC. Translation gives CASSLSAGGLDGYTF.

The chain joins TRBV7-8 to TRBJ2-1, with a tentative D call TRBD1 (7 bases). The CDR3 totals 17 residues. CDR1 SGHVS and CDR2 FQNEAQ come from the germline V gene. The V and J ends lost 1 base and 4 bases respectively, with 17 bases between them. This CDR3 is CASSLGGLQGGYNEQFF. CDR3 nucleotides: TGTGCCAGCAGCTTAGGGGGGCTCCAGGGGGGTTACAATGAGCAGTTCTTC.

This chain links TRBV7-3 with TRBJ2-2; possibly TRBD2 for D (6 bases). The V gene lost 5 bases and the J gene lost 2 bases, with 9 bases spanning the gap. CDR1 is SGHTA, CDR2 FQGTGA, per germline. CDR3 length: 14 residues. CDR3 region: CASSTDYNTGELFF. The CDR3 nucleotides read TGTGCCAGCAGCACGGACTACAACACCGGGGAGCTGTTTTTT.

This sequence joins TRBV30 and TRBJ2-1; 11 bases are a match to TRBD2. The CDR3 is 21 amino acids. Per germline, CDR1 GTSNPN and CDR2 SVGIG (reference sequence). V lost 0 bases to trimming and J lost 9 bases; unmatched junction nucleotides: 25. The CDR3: CAWSVRFKLLAGVPWVGEQFF. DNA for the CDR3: TGTGCCTGGAGTGTACGCTTCAAATTACTAGCGGGAGTTCCGTGGGTCGGTGAGCAGTTCTTC. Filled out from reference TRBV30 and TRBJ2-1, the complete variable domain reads SQTIHQWPATLVQPVGSPLSLECTVEGTSNPNLYWYRQAAGRGLQLLFYSVGIGQISSEVPQNLSASRPQDRQFILSSKKLLLSDSGFYLCAWSVRFKLLAGVPWVGEQFFGPGTRLTVL.

In nucleotides, the CDR3 is TGTGCCAGCAGCTTCGGACAGCTGAACACTGAAGCTTTCTTT. Translation: CASSFGQLNTEAFF. The chain has TRBV7-2 and TRBJ1-1; maybe TRBD1 (6 bases). CDR3 length: 14 residues. V lost 3 bases and J 0 bases, leaving 8 bases between the germline ends. Germline-derived CDR1 and CDR2 are SGHTA and FQGNSA.